Sequencing of this T cell receptor beta chain was carried out in a study of metastatic and nonmetastatic thyroid tumors. TCRdb reanalyzed the PCR reads with MiXCR. The table shows about 15,000 clones, with approximately 30% occurring only once. Before thyroid surgery, none of the patients had received any treatment. The V end lost 5 bases, the J end lost 4 bases, and 17 bases lay between the germline ends. The CDR3 sequence is 15 residues long. Per the germline V gene, CDR1 is SGHTA and CDR2 is FQGNSA. The source material was tumor tissue. The receptor was isolated from a male donor with papillary thyroid cancer or a benign thyroid nodule (not recorded which). Some clones in this sample may be carry-over from other donors' samples. The chain has TRBV7-2 and TRBJ1-2, with D perhaps TRBD1 (5 bases). This CDR3 reads CASSLPTGYFYGYTF. CDR3 sequence (DNA): TGTGCCAGCAGCCTACCAACAGGATACTTCTATGGCTACACCTTC.